These 26 T cell receptor beta chains share one sample of origin, sequenced in a study of identical twins. TCRdb reprocessed the 5' RACE reads via MiXCR and lists one record per CDR3 protein. The sample lists 500,000 or so distinct CDR3 sequences; 13% to 15% were seen once. These data are also associated with another study on yellow fever vaccine responses in identical twins.

The specimen sequenced was CD4+ T cells sorted from blood. These receptors all stem from a woman under 30 in good health.

The V and J genes are TRBV6-4 and TRBJ2-2, with D possibly being TRBD2 (7 bases). The germline V gene has CDR1 MRHNA and CDR2 SNTAGT. This CDR3 is 18 amino acids long. The ends were cut back, 4 bases at V and 0 bases at J, with 18 bases in the middle. CDR3 sequence: CASSVTGGPLSNTGELFF. CDR3 in DNA: TGTGCCAGCAGTGTGACCGGGGGGCCCCTCTCGAACACCGGGGAGCTGTTTTTT.

This chain uses TRBV6-2 or TRBV6-3 with TRBJ1-3; D perhaps matches TRBD1 (6 bases). This CDR3 contains 14 residues. Germline-derived CDR1 and CDR2 are MNHEY and SVGEGT. The V gene lost 3 bases and the J gene lost 4 bases, with 10 bases spanning the gap. For the CDR3, the DNA is TGTGCCAGCAGTTATCGACAGGAAGGAAACACCATATATTTT. Translating it yields CASSYRQEGNTIYF.

This clonotype appeared many times. The gene calls are TRBV29-1 and TRBJ2-5; D is possibly TRBD2 (7 bases). This CDR3 comprises 16 residues. Trimming shortened V by 6 bases and J by 4 bases, and 24 bases separated the two germline ends. Per germline, CDR1 SQVTM and CDR2 ANQGSEA. This CDR3 reads CSVRSRGARIAETQYF. In DNA form, the CDR3 reads TGCAGCGTACGAAGCCGGGGGGCGCGGATAGCAGAGACCCAGTACTTC.

The chain links TRBV20-1 to TRBJ2-6; D is unclear. V dropped 3 bases and J dropped 0 bases, with 9 bases sitting between them. CDR1 DFQATT and CDR2 SNEGSKA come from the germline V gene (reference sequence). The CDR3 totals 15 residues. CDR3 coding DNA: TGCAGTGCTAGTGACCCGAACTCTGGGGCCAACGTCCTGACTTTC. This encodes CSASDPNSGANVLTF.

The V gene is TRBV5-1, the J gene TRBJ2-3; D is possibly TRBD1 (6 bases). The CDR3 spans 15 residues. Trimming shortened V by 0 bases and J by 2 bases, and 10 bases separated the two germline ends. CDR1 SGHRS and CDR2 YFSETQ come from the germline V gene. The CDR3 region is CASSLAAGATDTQYF. In DNA form, the CDR3 reads TGCGCCAGCAGCTTGGCCGCAGGGGCCACAGATACGCAGTATTTT.

This clonotype was counted many times. The gene calls are TRBV4-3 and TRBJ2-1, with TRBD2 matching over 9 bases. The CDR3 sequence is 15 residues long. Germline assignment: CDR1 LGHNA and CDR2 YSLEER. Germline trimming cut 1 base from V and 7 bases from J; bases unmatched to any gene: 5. In nucleotides, the CDR3 is TGCGCCAGCAGCCAAGTCAGCGGGAGGACTAATGAGCAGTTCTTC. It specifies CASSQVSGRTNEQFF.

The sample holds a few counts of this clonotype. The chain carries TRBV20-1 and TRBJ2-1; D gene unclear. The CDR3 loop spans 13 amino acids. CDR1 is DFQATT, CDR2 SNEGSKA, per germline (reference sequence). V shed 5 bases and J shed 7 bases, with 15 bases lying between them. CDR3 DNA sequence: TGCAGTGCTTTTCACGACCCTTCTAATGAGCAGTTCTTC. Translation: CSAFHDPSNEQFF.

Many counts were recorded for this clonotype. The genes are TRBV28 and TRBJ2-5, with 8 nucleotides matching TRBD1. After removal of 6 bases from V and 4 bases from J, the junction contained 10 bases not matched to a gene. CDR1 is MDHEN, CDR2 SYDVKM, per germline. The CDR3 runs to 15 residues. The CDR3 reads CASSTLDREVETQYF. The CDR3 nucleotides read TGTGCCAGCAGCACCCTGGACAGGGAGGTAGAGACCCAGTACTTC.

The rearrangement uses TRBV27 and TRBJ2-7; 9 nucleotides line up with TRBD1. The V segment lost 1 base and the J segment 1 base; nucleotides outside the gene matches: 5. CDR3 length: 16 residues. Germline values: CDR1 MNHEY, CDR2 SMNVEV (reference sequence). This CDR3 reads CASSLFGTGQSYEQYF. The CDR3 region has the DNA TGTGCCAGCAGTTTATTCGGGACAGGGCAATCCTACGAGCAGTACTTC.

The chain is built from TRBV12-3 or TRBV12-4 and TRBJ2-1; D may be TRBD2 (5 bases). The CDR3 is 12 residues long. V lost 6 bases and J lost 12, with 15 bases in between. CDR3 residues: CASSLAGRWQFF. The DNA for the CDR3 is TGTGCCAGCAGCCTAGCTGGTCGCTGGCAGTTCTTC.

This clonotype has more than one count but fewer than ten. The rearrangement joins TRBV20-1 to TRBJ1-2; TRBD1 matches at 12 bases. This CDR3 has 17 amino acids. Unmatched junction bases numbered 16, after V lost 3 bases and J lost 8 bases. CDR1 and CDR2 from the germline V gene are DFQATT and SNEGSKA (reference sequence). CDR3 protein: CSASQVPGQGAGSGYTF. In DNA, the CDR3 is TGCAGTGCTAGCCAAGTACCGGGACAGGGGGCAGGCAGCGGCTACACCTTC.

The chain recombines TRBV7-9 with TRBJ2-7; 7 bases map to TRBD1. The CDR3 is made up of 15 amino acids. Germline CDR1 and CDR2: SEHNR and FQNEAQ (reference sequence). The V gene end was trimmed by 5 bases and the J gene end by 3 bases; junction bases not matched to a gene: 10. The CDR3 DNA follows: TGTGCCAGCAGCCAACCGGGACAGCCTATCTACGAGCAGTACTTC. Its translation is CASSQPGQPIYEQYF.

The chain links TRBV5-1 to TRBJ2-2; D is possibly TRBD1 (5 bases). The V gene's germline CDR1 is SGHRS and CDR2 YFSETQ. The CDR3 contains 16 residues. V lost 0 bases to trimming and J lost 0 bases, with 9 bases between them. As DNA, the CDR3 is TGCGCCAGCAGCTTGGGTATCAGGGCGAACACCGGGGAGCTGTTTTTT. It encodes CASSLGIRANTGELFF.

Turning to this clonotype: A junction boundary mismatches the germline segment, possibly from a read error. The genes are TRBV7-7 and TRBJ2-2; perhaps D is TRBD1 or TRBD2 (5 bases each). CDR3 length: 14 amino acids. Germline V gives CDR1 SSHAT, CDR2 FNYEAQ (reference sequence). The CDR3 DNA sequence: TGTGCTAGCAGCTTAGCGCCCAGGGCCGGGGAGCTGTTTTTT. Amino acids: CASSLAPRAGELFF.

The genes are TRBV25-1 and TRBJ2-7; D is possibly TRBD2 (6 bases). This CDR3 is built from 15 residues. Germline values: CDR1 MGHDK, CDR2 SYGVNS. Trimming stripped 2 bases from V and 3 bases from J, with 14 bases between. The CDR3 loop is CASSEGGLADYEQYF. For the CDR3, the DNA is TGTGCCAGCAGTGAAGGAGGGCTAGCTGACTACGAGCAGTACTTC.

V usage is TRBV3-1 and J usage is TRBJ2-1, with 11 positions matching TRBD2. J was trimmed by 7 bases and V by 3 bases; bases with no gene match: 5. CDR3 length equals 15 residues. CDR1 is LGHDT and CDR2 is YNNKEL in the germline V gene (reference sequence). For the CDR3, the DNA is TGTGCCAGCAGCCAGCGTCTAGCGGGGGGTAATGAGCAGTTCTTC. It codes for CASSQRLAGGNEQFF.

This chain uses TRBV7-8 with TRBJ1-5; D uncertain. V dropped 0 bases and J dropped 2 bases, with 11 bases sitting between them. The CDR3 runs to 16 residues. Germline CDR1 SGHVS, CDR2 FQNEAQ. The CDR3 region has the DNA TGTGCCAGCAGCTTAGCCGGGTTTTACGGCAATCAGCCCCAGCATTTT. This encodes CASSLAGFYGNQPQHF. The whole variable domain, remainder taken from reference TRBV7-8 and TRBJ1-5, is GAGVSQSPRYKVAKRGQDVALRCDPISGHVSLFWYQQALGQGPEFLTYFQNEAQLDKSGLPSDRFFAERPEGSVSTLKIQRTQQEDSAVYLCASSLAGFYGNQPQHFGDGTRLSIL.

This clonotype was seen a handful of times. The chain recombines TRBV6-1 with TRBJ2-7; the match to TRBD1 covers 10 bases. V dropped 6 bases and J dropped 3; count of bases not matched to a gene: 11. The length of the CDR3 is 16 residues. Germline-derived CDR1 and CDR2 are MNHNS and SASEGT. In DNA form, the CDR3 reads TGTGCCAGCAGGAAAAGTTTGGGGACAGGGGACTACGAGCAGTACTTC. Translation gives CASRKSLGTGDYEQYF.

This clonotype was detected many times. The chain is built from TRBV20-1 and TRBJ2-7, with 10 bases that match TRBD2. The CDR3 runs 16 residues. Germline V gives CDR1 DFQATT, CDR2 SNEGSKA (reference sequence). V shed 0 bases, J shed 4 bases, and the junction held 9 bases outside the gene matches. The CDR3 DNA follows: TGCAGTGCTAGAGATAGGGCTAGCGGGAGTCAATACGAGCAGTACTTC. Protein sequence: CSARDRASGSQYEQYF.

The V call is TRBV28, the J call TRBJ1-2; 9 positions agree with TRBD1. Trimming took 6 bases from V and 8 from J; bases not matched to a gene: 10. This CDR3 is 14 amino acids long. CDR1 is MDHEN, CDR2 SYDVKM, per germline. The CDR3 loop reads CASSNAGTGYGYTF. CDR3 coding DNA: TGTGCCAGCAGCAACGCCGGGACAGGGTACGGCTACACCTTC.

The chain carries TRBV20-1 and TRBJ2-1; tentatively, D is TRBD2 (5 bases). Germline V CDR1 and CDR2: DFQATT, SNEGSKA (reference sequence). This CDR3 comprises 15 residues. V shed 0 bases and J shed 3 bases, with 12 bases lying between them. In nucleotides, the CDR3 is TGCAGTGCTAGAGATAGAGCGGCCTACTACAATGAGCAGTTCTTC. Its translation: CSARDRAAYYNEQFF.

In its sample, this clonotype was seen a few times. V is TRBV20-1 and J is TRBJ2-7; no firm D call. This CDR3 contains 14 residues. Germline CDR1 reads DFQATT; CDR2 reads SNEGSKA (reference sequence). Trimming took 1 base from V and 4 from J, leaving 14 bases between them. CDR3 region: CSARGIVAEYEQYF. The CDR3, as DNA: TGCAGTGCTAGAGGGATAGTCGCGGAGTACGAGCAGTACTTC.

This clonotype was seen many times. The V call is TRBV12-3 or TRBV12-4, the J call TRBJ2-2; D is possibly TRBD1 (5 bases). V shed 5 bases and J shed 4 bases, with 14 bases lying between them. This CDR3 spans 15 amino acids. This CDR3 is CASSPDQGFTGELFF. CDR3 nucleotides: TGTGCCAGCAGTCCAGACCAGGGTTTCACCGGGGAGCTGTTTTTT.

This chain links TRBV18 with TRBJ1-5; maybe TRBD1 (5 bases). CDR1 KGHSH and CDR2 LQKENI come from the germline V gene. The CDR3 runs to 15 residues. Trimming removed 4 bases from V and 5 bases from J, with 15 bases in between. The CDR3 is CASSRRSGEDQPQHF. The CDR3 DNA reads TGTGCCAGCTCACGACGTTCGGGGGAAGATCAGCCCCAGCATTTT.

In this sample, this clonotype turned up a few times. The V gene is TRBV5-5, the J gene TRBJ1-5, with 9 bases matching TRBD1. V lost 4 bases and J lost 2; bases outside the gene matches: 7. Per germline, CDR1 SGHKS and CDR2 YYEKEE (reference sequence). The CDR3 length is 16 residues. CDR3 sequence reads: CASSPTGGTGNQPQHF. The CDR3 nucleotides are TGTGCCAGCAGCCCGACAGGGGGTACTGGCAATCAGCCCCAGCATTTT.

The CDR3 is CASSTAGTGVFRGHYEQYF. For the CDR3, the DNA is TGTGCCAGCAGCACAGCCGGGACAGGCGTTTTCAGGGGACACTACGAGCAGTACTTC. V and J are TRBV21-1 and TRBJ2-7; the D call TRBD1 from the table was never checked on the DNA. TRBV21-1 is tagged as a pseudogene. The CDR3 runs to 19 residues.